What follows are 17 T cell receptor beta chains derived from one specimen sequenced in a study of identical twins. Each CDR3 protein gets one entry after TCRdb re-called the 5' RACE reads with MiXCR. This table holds fewer than 650,000 distinct CDR3 sequences, more than 9% found once. These data also featured in a second study, about yellow fever vaccine responses in identical twins.

The sequencing sample was made of PBMCs. Every receptor here comes from a woman under 30 in good health.

This clonotype was counted only a few times. The genes are TRBV20-1 and TRBJ2-3; no firm D call. The CDR3 spans 14 residues. Trimming took 6 bases from V and 2 from J, leaving 15 bases between them. Germline lookup yields CDR1 DFQATT and CDR2 SNEGSKA (reference sequence). The CDR3 is CSAPRLALTDTQYF. The CDR3 bases are TGCAGTGCCCCAAGACTGGCCCTCACAGATACGCAGTATTTT.

This clonotype was seen ten or more times. J is TRBJ2-6 and V is TRBV5-5, with TRBD1 matching 7 bases. The CDR3 is 17 amino acids. V was pared by 4 bases and J by 0 bases, with 7 bases of the junction left unmatched. Germline CDR1 and CDR2: SGHKS and YYEKEE (reference sequence). CDR3 sequence reads: CASSATGDLSGANVLTF. The DNA for the CDR3 is TGTGCCAGCAGCGCTACAGGGGATCTCTCTGGGGCCAACGTCCTGACTTTC.

The chain employs TRBV20-1 and TRBJ2-1; TRBD2 aligns across 8 bases. Germline loops: CDR1 DFQATT, CDR2 SNEGSKA (reference sequence). The length of the CDR3 is 16 residues. Trimming at V came to 1 base and at J to 3 bases, leaving 8 bases not matched to a gene. The CDR3, as DNA: TGCAGTGCTAGAGCCGTCCGGGAGGGATACTACAATGAGCAGTTCTTC. This sequence encodes CSARAVREGYYNEQFF.

In its sample, this clonotype was seen many times. The rearrangement joins TRBV5-1 to TRBJ1-1; 8 positions match TRBD1. The length of the CDR3 is 15 residues. J lost 1 base, V lost 3 bases, and 5 bases had no gene match. Germline CDR1 reads SGHRS; CDR2 reads YFSETQ. The CDR3 reads CASSSSGTGNTEAFF. DNA of the CDR3: TGCGCCAGCAGCTCATCCGGGACAGGGAACACTGAAGCTTTCTTT.

This clonotype was seen a handful of times. The chain employs TRBV7-3 and TRBJ2-5; 10 bases map to TRBD2. With V trimmed by 5 bases and J by 3 bases, 12 bases remained unmatched. Germline loops: CDR1 SGHTA, CDR2 FQGTGA. This CDR3 has 17 residues. The CDR3, as DNA: TGTGCCAGCAGCCGTGGGGGTAGCGGGGGGTCGGAAGAGACCCAGTACTTC. This codes for CASSRGGSGGSEETQYF.

In this sample, this clonotype turned up many times. This chain connects TRBV7-3 to TRBJ2-2, with TRBD1 matching over 9 bases. The germline V gene encodes CDR1 SGHTA and CDR2 FQGTGA. The CDR3 contains 14 residues. V trimming: 4 bases; J trimming: 10 bases; junction bases outside the gene matches: 7. This CDR3 reads CASSSGTGKEELFF. DNA for the CDR3: TGTGCCAGCAGCTCGGGGACAGGGAAGGAGGAGCTGTTTTTT. The variable domain in full, with the rest retrieved from reference TRBV7-3 and TRBJ2-2, is GAGVSQTPSNKVTEKGKYVELRCDPISGHTALYWYRQSLGQGPEFLIYFQGTGAADDSGLPNDRFFAVRPEGSVSTLKIQRTERGDSAVYLCASSSGTGKEELFFGEGSRLTVL.

In its sample, this clonotype was seen many times. V usage is TRBV29-1 and J usage is TRBJ2-1; 8 bases agree with TRBD2. CDR3 length equals 16 residues. From germline, CDR1 is SQVTM and CDR2 ANQGSEA. The ends lost 6 bases at V and 0 bases at J; junction bases unmatched: 10. The DNA for the CDR3 is TGCAGCGTCCCCACCGGGACTAGTGGCTCCTACAATGAGCAGTTCTTC. Translated: CSVPTGTSGSYNEQFF.

This clonotype was counted only a few times. The CDR3 region is CASSIIGQGGIQYF. The CDR3 DNA sequence: TGTGCCAGCAGCATCATCGGACAGGGTGGCATTCAGTACTTC. This chain links TRBV5-6 with TRBJ2-4; 8 bases map to TRBD1. Germline loops: CDR1 SGHDT, CDR2 YYEEEE. This CDR3 is built from 14 residues. V shed 4 bases, J shed 9 bases, and the junction held 9 bases outside the gene matches.

V usage is TRBV7-2 and J usage is TRBJ2-2, with TRBD2 identical over 7 bases. Per the germline V gene, CDR1 is SGHTA and CDR2 is FQGNSA. The length of the CDR3 is 16 residues. V was clipped by 5 bases and J by 4 bases; unmatched bases: 10. The chain's CDR3 is CASSLRLAKSTGELFF. CDR3 in DNA: TGTGCCAGCAGCCTTCGACTAGCTAAAAGCACCGGGGAGCTGTTTTTT.

This rearrangement joins TRBV28 to TRBJ2-2, with 8 bases aligning to TRBD2. Germline V lookup: CDR1 MDHEN, CDR2 SYDVKM. The V segment lost 2 bases and the J segment 5 bases; nucleotides outside the gene matches: 4. The CDR3 is made up of 15 amino acids. CDR3 residues: CASSLSGRGTGELFF. In DNA, the CDR3 is TGTGCCAGCAGTTTAAGCGGGAGAGGGACCGGGGAGCTGTTTTTT.

The chain has TRBV9 and TRBJ2-7, with a possible D match to TRBD1 (5 bases). Germline V gene data show CDR1 as SGDLS and CDR2 as YYNGEE. V lost 0 bases and J lost 3, with 13 bases in between. The CDR3 length is 15 residues. In DNA form, the CDR3 reads TGTGCCAGCAGCGTAGGCGGACACCTTGGCTACGAGCAGTACTTC. Its translation: CASSVGGHLGYEQYF.

This clonotype was observed a few times. The V call is TRBV7-9, the J call TRBJ2-2; possible D gene TRBD2, 5 bases. The CDR3 spans 14 residues. The V end was cut by 10 bases, the J end by 5 bases, with 17 bases between. CDR1 is SEHNR and CDR2 is FQNEAQ in the germline V gene (reference sequence). CDR3 protein: CATPAGLGTGELFF. In DNA, the CDR3 is TGTGCCACCCCCGCAGGACTGGGAACCGGGGAGCTGTTTTTT. Supplemented by reference TRBV7-9 and TRBJ2-2, the full variable domain reads DTGVSQNPRHKITKRGQNVTFRCDPISEHNRLYWYRQTLGQGPEFLTYFQNEAQLEKSRLLSDRFSAERPKGSFSTLEIQRTEQGDSAMYLCATPAGLGTGELFFGEGSRLTVL.

This clonotype was seen ten or more times. The V gene is TRBV7-2, the J gene TRBJ2-5, with 12 bases aligning to TRBD1. The V gene's germline CDR1 is SGHTA and CDR2 FQGNSA. This CDR3 is 16 amino acids long. Trimming cost V 2 bases and J 4 bases; bases outside gene matches: 5. This CDR3 reads CASSLMGQGAGETQYF. The CDR3 DNA reads TGTGCCAGCAGCTTAATGGGACAGGGGGCTGGAGAGACCCAGTACTTC.

This clonotype was detected ten times or more. The V call is TRBV3-1, the J call TRBJ1-5; D uncertain. In germline, CDR1 is LGHDT, CDR2 YNNKEL (reference sequence). This CDR3 contains 13 residues. The V gene lost 1 base and the J gene lost 4 bases, with 5 bases spanning the gap. The CDR3 DNA sequence: TGTGCCAGCAGCCAAGGCATGAATCAGCCCCAGCATTTT. Translation: CASSQGMNQPQHF.

This clonotype was counted at least ten times. The chain recombines TRBV7-2 with TRBJ2-7; TRBD2 aligns across 7 bases. V lost 2 bases and J lost 2; bases outside the gene matches: 6. The CDR3 loop spans 15 amino acids. The germline CDR1 and CDR2 sequences are SGHTA and FQGNSA. CDR3 amino acids: CASSLTGTTTYEQYF. For the CDR3, the DNA is TGTGCCAGCAGCTTAACCGGGACTACAACCTACGAGCAGTACTTC.

This chain connects TRBV20-1 to TRBJ2-1; 9 bases align to TRBD2. From germline, CDR1 is DFQATT and CDR2 SNEGSKA (reference sequence). V was pared by 2 bases and J by 2 bases, with 4 bases of the junction left unmatched. The length of the CDR3 is 15 residues. CDR3 DNA: TGCAGTGCTAGAATGACTAGCGGCACCTACAATGAGCAGTTCTTC. It encodes CSARMTSGTYNEQFF.

Many counts were recorded for this clonotype. This chain uses TRBV7-9 with TRBJ2-3; D gene unclear. CDR3 length: 15 amino acids. Between the trimmed V and J ends, which lost 4 bases and 3 bases, there was a span of 14 bases. Germline loops: CDR1 SEHNR, CDR2 FQNEAQ (reference sequence). The chain's CDR3 is CASSSPQKGTDTQYF. As DNA, the CDR3 is TGTGCCAGCAGCTCCCCCCAAAAAGGGACAGATACGCAGTATTTT.